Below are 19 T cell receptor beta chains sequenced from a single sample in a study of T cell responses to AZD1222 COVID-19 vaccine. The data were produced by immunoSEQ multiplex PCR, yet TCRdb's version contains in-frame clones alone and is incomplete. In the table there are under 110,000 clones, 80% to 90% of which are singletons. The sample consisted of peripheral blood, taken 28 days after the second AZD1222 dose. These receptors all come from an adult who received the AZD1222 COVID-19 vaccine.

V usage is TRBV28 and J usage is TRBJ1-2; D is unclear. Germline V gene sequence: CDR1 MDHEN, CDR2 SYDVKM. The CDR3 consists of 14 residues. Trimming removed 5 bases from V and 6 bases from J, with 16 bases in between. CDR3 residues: CASSPSVGDDGYTF. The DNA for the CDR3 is TGTGCCAGCAGTCCGTCCGTAGGAGACGATGGCTACACCTTC.

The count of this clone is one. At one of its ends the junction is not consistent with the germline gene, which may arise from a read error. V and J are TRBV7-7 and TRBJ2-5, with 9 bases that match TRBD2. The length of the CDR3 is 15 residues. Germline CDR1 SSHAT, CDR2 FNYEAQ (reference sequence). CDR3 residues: CASSSGTSTLETQYF. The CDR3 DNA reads TGTGCTAGCAGCTCCGGGACTAGCACCTTGGAGACCCAGTACTTC.

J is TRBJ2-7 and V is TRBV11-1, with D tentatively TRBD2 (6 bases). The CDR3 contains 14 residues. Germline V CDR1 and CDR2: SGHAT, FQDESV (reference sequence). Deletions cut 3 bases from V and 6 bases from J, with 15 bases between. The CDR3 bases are TGTGCCAGCAGCTTTTCATTTGAGGGAGGCGAGCAGTACTTC. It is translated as CASSFSFEGGEQYF.

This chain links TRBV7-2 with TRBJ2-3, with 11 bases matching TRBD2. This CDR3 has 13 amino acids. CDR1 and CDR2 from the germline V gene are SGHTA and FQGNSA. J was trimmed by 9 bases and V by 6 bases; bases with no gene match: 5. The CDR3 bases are TGTGCCAGCAGTGGAAGGACTAGCGGGACGCAGTATTTT. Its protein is CASSGRTSGTQYF.

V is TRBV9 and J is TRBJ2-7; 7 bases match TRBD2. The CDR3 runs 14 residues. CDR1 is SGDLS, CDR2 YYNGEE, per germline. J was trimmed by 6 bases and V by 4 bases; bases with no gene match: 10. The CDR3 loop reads CASSTRTRSGEQYF. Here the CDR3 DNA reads TGTGCCAGCAGCACTCGGACTAGATCGGGCGAGCAGTACTTC.

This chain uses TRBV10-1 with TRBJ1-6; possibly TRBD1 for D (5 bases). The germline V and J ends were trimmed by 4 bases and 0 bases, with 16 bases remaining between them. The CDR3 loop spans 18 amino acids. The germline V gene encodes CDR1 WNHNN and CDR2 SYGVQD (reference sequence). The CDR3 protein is CASSAVQDKSSYNSPLHF. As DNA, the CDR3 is TGCGCCAGCAGTGCCGTACAGGATAAGAGCTCCTATAATTCACCCCTCCACTTT.

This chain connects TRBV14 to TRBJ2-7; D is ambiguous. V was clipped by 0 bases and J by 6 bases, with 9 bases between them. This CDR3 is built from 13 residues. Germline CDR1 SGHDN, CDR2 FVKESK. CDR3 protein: CASSQDPAIEQYF. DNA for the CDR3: TGTGCCAGCAGCCAAGATCCGGCTATCGAGCAGTACTTC.

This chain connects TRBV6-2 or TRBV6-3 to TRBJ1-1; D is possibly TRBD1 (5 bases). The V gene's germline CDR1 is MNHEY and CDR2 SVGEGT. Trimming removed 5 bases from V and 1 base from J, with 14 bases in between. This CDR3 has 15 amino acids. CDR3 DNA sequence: TGTGCCAGCAGTCAAACCAGGGCGTCGAACACTGAAGCTTTCTTT. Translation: CASSQTRASNTEAFF.

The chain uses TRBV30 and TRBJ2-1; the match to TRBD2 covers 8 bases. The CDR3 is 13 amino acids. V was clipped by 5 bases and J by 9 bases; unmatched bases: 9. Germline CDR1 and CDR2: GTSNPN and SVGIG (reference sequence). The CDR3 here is CAWRFGGASEQFF. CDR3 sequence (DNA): TGTGCCTGGCGATTCGGGGGGGCTTCTGAGCAGTTCTTC.

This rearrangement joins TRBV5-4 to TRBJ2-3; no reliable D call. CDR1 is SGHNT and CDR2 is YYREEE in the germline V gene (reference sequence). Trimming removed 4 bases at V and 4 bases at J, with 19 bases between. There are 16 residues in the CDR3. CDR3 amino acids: CASSDGRRLSADTQYF. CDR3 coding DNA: TGTGCCAGCAGCGACGGTAGGCGGCTTTCGGCAGATACGCAGTATTTT.

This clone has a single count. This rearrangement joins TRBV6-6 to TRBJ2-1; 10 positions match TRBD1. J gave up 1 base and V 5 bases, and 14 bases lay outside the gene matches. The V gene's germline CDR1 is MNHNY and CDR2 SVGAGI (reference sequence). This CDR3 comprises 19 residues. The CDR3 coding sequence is TGTGCCAGCAGTCCGGGACAGGGGTTCGGTACGGGGTCCTACAATGAGCAGTTCTTC. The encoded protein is CASSPGQGFGTGSYNEQFF.

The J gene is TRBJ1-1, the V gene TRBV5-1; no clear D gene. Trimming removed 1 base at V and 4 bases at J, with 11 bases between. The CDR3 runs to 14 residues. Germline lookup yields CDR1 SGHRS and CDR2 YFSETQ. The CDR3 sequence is CASSLSPGPTEAFF. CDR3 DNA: TGCGCCAGCAGCTTGTCGCCGGGTCCCACTGAAGCTTTCTTT.

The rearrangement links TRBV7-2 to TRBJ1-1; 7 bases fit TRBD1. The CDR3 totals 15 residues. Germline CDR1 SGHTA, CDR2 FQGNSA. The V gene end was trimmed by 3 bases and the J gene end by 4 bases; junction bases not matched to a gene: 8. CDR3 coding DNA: TGTGCCAGCAGCTTGCGGGCAGGGGGGAGCACTGAAGCTTTCTTT. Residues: CASSLRAGGSTEAFF.

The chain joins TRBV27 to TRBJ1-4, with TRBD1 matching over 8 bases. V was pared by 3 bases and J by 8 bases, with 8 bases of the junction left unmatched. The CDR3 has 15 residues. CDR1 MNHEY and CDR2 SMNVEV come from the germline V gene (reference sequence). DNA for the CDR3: TGTGCCAGCAGTTTTCTGGGACAGGCAGGAGAAAAACTGTTTTTT. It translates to CASSFLGQAGEKLFF.

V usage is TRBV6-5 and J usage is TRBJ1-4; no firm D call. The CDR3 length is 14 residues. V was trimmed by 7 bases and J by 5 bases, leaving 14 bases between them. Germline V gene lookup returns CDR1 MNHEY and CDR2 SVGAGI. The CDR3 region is CASINSRANEKLFF. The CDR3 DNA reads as TGTGCCAGCATTAATAGTCGGGCAAATGAAAAACTGTTTTTT.

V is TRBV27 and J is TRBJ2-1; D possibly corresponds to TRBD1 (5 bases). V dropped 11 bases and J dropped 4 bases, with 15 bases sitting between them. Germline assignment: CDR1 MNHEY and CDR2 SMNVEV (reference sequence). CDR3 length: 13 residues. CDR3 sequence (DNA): TGTGCCGCCAAAGGGGATAATTACAATGAGCAGTTCTTC. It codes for CAAKGDNYNEQFF.

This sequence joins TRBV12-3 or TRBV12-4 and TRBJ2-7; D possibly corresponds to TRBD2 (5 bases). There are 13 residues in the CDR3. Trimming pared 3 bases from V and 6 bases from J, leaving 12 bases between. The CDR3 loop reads CASSFKNGGEQYF. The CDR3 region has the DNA TGTGCCAGCAGTTTTAAGAACGGAGGCGAGCAGTACTTC.

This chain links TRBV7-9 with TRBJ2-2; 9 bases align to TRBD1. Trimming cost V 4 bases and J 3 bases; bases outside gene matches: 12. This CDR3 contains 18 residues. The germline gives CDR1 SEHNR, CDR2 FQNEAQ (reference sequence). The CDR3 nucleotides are TGTGCCAGCAGCTCTTGGACAGGGGACTGGTATGACACCGGGGAGCTGTTTTTT. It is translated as CASSSWTGDWYDTGELFF.

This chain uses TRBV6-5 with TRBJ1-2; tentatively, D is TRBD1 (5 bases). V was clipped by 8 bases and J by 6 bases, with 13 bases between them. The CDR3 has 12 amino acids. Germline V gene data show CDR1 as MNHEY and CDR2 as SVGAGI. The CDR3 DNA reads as TGTGCCAGCCGGGGCCAGTGGGATGGCTACACCTTC. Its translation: CASRGQWDGYTF.